The 4 T cell receptor beta chains below come from one sample, sequenced in a study of long-term antiretroviral therapy in people with HIV. An immunoSEQ assay, version v3.0, was performed at survey level. The data were produced by immunoSEQ multiplex PCR, yet TCRdb's version contains in-frame clones alone and is incomplete. In the table there are some 20,000 clones, approximately 92% of which are singletons. Sequenced here: unsorted PBMCs, sampled 4.4 years after starting antiretroviral therapy. All receptors come from a woman between 45 and 60 years old with HIV.

The V gene is TRBV10-2, the J gene TRBJ2-2; 10 nucleotides match TRBD1. This CDR3 spans 18 amino acids. Looked up from germline, CDR1 is WSHSY and CDR2 is SAAADI. Germline trimming cut 5 bases from V and 3 bases from J; bases unmatched to any gene: 12. CDR3 DNA sequence: TGCGCCAGCAGTCTCCCCACGACAGGGGGCCGAGACACCGGGGAGCTGTTTTTT. It translates to CASSLPTTGGRDTGELFF.

The CDR3 here is CAWSFRSSNYGYTF. The CDR3 coding sequence is TGTGCCTGGAGTTTCCGGTCCTCTAACTATGGCTACACCTTC. The chain is built from TRBV30 and TRBJ1-2; D gene unclear. Germline V gene lookup returns CDR1 GTSNPN and CDR2 SVGIG (reference sequence). CDR3 length equals 14 residues. V shed 2 bases and J shed 0 bases, with 10 bases lying between them.

As DNA, the CDR3 is TGTGCCACCAGCAGAGAGAACATGAACACTGAAGCTTTCTTT. The encoded protein is CATSRENMNTEAFF. V gene TRBV15 combines with J gene TRBJ1-1; unclear D gene. The CDR3 is made up of 14 amino acids. Per germline, CDR1 LNHNV and CDR2 YYDKDF (reference sequence). Trimming removed 0 bases from V and 0 bases from J, with 5 bases in between.

V gene TRBV30 combines with J gene TRBJ1-2; 7 bases map to TRBD1. The CDR3 extends over 15 amino acids. Germline trimming cut 4 bases from V and 4 bases from J; bases unmatched to any gene: 12. Per the germline V gene, CDR1 is GTSNPN and CDR2 is SVGIG (reference sequence). CDR3 DNA: TGTGCCTGGATTGTTTGGTCAGGGGGACTCTATGGCTACACCTTC. Its protein product is CAWIVWSGGLYGYTF.